The 5 T cell receptor beta chains listed next were all sequenced from one sample in a study of regulatory T cells in long-lasting Graves disease. The time point here: newly diagnosed GD, antithyroid drugs for less than 3 months. The TCR library used RNA extracted from PBMCs. Libraries of TCR beta came from iRepertoire HTBI primers plus Arm-PCR of CDR3 regions. TCRdb ran MiXCR on the multiplex PCR reads and lists one entry per CDR3 protein. This sample carries some 350,000 distinct CDR3 sequences, 15% to 20% of them seen once, and the ten largest clones take 20%. This sample was also put to use in a study of T cells in Graves' hyperthyroidism and ophthalmopathy.

The sequencing here drew on peripheral blood mononuclear cells (PBMCs), taken at new diagnosis, from a patient treated with antithyroid drugs. The receptors here all came from a woman aged 18 to 35 with Graves disease.

This clonotype has at least ten counts. This chain joins TRBV30 and TRBJ1-1; tentatively, D is TRBD1 (6 bases). The CDR3 is made up of 11 amino acids. Looked up from germline, CDR1 is GTSNPN and CDR2 is SVGIG (reference sequence). The ends were cut back, 8 bases at V and 1 base at J, with 8 bases in the middle. The CDR3 spells CAGDTNTEAFF. CDR3 in DNA: TGTGCCGGGGACACGAACACTGAAGCTTTCTTT.

This clonotype was recorded at least ten times. The V and J genes are TRBV20-1 and TRBJ2-7, with a weak D call TRBD1 (5 bases). CDR1 is DFQATT, CDR2 SNEGSKA, per germline (reference sequence). This CDR3 contains 17 residues. Trimming cost V 0 bases and J 7 bases, with 25 bases left between them. This chain's CDR3 is CSARDPMNRRLPLEQYF. Here the CDR3 DNA reads TGCAGTGCTAGAGATCCCATGAACAGGAGACTCCCACTTGAGCAGTACTTC.

This clonotype was seen at least ten times. The chain has TRBV4-1 and TRBJ2-1, with 10 positions matching TRBD2. Germline V gene lookup returns CDR1 MGHRA and CDR2 YSYEKL. The trim removed 0 bases at V and 5 bases at J, leaving 4 bases unmatched. The CDR3 totals 16 residues. DNA of the CDR3: TGCGCCAGCAGCCAAGAGCCAGCGGGAGGGAACAATGAGCAGTTCTTC. Protein: CASSQEPAGGNNEQFF.

The chain employs TRBV6-1 and TRBJ2-3; the D gene is possibly TRBD2 (5 bases). V shed 6 bases and J shed 5 bases, with 21 bases lying between them. The CDR3 is 16 residues long. CDR1 is MNHNS and CDR2 is SASEGT in the germline V gene. CDR3 in amino acids: CASRRIARGPGDTQYF. DNA of the CDR3: TGTGCCAGCAGACGAATAGCGAGAGGGCCCGGAGATACGCAGTATTTT.

In this sample, this clonotype turned up many times. The rearrangement links TRBV7-9 to TRBJ2-1; possible D gene TRBD2, 7 bases. The V gene lost 6 bases and the J gene lost 8 bases, with 14 bases spanning the gap. From germline, CDR1 is SEHNR and CDR2 FQNEAQ (reference sequence). The CDR3 is made up of 13 amino acids. The CDR3 loop is CASRPGGADEQFF. The CDR3, as DNA: TGTGCCAGCAGACCTGGGGGGGCCGATGAGCAGTTCTTC.